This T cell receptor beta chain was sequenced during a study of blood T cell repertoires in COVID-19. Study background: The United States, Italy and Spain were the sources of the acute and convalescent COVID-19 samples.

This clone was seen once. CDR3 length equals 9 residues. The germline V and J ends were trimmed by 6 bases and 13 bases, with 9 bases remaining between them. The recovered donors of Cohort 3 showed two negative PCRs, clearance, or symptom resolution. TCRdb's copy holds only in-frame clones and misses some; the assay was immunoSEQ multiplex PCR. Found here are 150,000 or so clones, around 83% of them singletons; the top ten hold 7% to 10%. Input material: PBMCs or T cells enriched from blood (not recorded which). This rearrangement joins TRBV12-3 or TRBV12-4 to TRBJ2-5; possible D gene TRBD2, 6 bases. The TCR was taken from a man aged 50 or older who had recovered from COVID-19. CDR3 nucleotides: TGTGCCAGCAGGACTAGTACGTACTTC. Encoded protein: CASRTSTYF.